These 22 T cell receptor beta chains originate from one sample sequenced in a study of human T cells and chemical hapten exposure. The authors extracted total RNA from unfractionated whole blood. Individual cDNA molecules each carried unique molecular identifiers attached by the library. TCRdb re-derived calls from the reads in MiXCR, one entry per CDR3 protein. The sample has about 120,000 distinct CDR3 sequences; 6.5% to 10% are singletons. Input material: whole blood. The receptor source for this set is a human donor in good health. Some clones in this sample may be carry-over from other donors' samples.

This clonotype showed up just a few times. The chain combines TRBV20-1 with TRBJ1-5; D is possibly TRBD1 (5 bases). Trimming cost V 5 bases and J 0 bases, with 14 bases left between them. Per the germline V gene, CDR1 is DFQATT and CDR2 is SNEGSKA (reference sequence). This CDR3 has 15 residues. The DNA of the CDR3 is TGCAGTGCTCTCGACAGCCCGCTTAGCAATCAGCCCCAGCATTTT. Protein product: CSALDSPLSNQPQHF.

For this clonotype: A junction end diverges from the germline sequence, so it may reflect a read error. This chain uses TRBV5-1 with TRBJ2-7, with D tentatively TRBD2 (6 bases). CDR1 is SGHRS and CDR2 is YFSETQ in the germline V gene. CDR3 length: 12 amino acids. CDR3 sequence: CVSTGEDYEQYF. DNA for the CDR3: TGCGTCAGCACCGGGGAGGACTACGAGCAGTACTTC. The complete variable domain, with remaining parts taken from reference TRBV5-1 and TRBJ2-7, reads KAGVTQTPRYLIKTRGQQVTLSCSPISGHRSVSWYQQTPGQGLQFLFEYFSETQRNKGNFPGRFSGRQFSNSRSEMNVSTLELGDSALYLCVSTGEDYEQYFGPGTRLTVT.

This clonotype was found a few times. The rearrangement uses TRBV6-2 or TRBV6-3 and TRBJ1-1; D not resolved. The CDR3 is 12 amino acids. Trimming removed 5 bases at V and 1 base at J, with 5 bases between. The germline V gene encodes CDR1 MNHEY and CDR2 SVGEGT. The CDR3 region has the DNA TGTGCCAGCAGTGGGAGGAACACTGAAGCTTTCTTT. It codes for CASSGRNTEAFF.

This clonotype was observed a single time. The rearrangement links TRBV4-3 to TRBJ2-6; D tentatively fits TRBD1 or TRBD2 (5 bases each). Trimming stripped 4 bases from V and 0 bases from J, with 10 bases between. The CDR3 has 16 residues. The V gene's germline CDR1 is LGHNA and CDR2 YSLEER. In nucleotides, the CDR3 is TGCGCCAGCAGCCCCGGGGCCGTCTCTGGGGCCAACGTCCTGACTTTC. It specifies CASSPGAVSGANVLTF.

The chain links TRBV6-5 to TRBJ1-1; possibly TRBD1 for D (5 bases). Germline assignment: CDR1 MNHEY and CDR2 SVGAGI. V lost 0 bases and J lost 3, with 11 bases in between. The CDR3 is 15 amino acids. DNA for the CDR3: TGTGCCAGCAGTTACTCTCCGGGGGAGGACACTGAAGCTTTCTTT. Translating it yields CASSYSPGEDTEAFF.

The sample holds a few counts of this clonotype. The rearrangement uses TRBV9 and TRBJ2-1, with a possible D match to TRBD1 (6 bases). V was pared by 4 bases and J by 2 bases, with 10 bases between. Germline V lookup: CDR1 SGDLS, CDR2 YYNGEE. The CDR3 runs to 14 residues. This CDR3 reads CASSFRDTYNEQFF. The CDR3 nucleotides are TGTGCCAGCAGCTTTCGGGACACCTACAATGAGCAGTTCTTC.

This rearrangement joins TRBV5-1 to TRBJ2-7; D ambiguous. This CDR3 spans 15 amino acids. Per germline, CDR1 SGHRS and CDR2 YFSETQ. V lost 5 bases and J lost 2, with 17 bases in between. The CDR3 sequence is CASSSRELSAYEQYF. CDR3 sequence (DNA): TGCGCCAGCAGTTCCAGAGAGCTCTCCGCCTACGAGCAGTACTTC.

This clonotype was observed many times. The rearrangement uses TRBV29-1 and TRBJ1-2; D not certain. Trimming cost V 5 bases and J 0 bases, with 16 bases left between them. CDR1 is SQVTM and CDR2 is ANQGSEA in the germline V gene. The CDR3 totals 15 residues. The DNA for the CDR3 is TGCAGCGTTCTCCTGGACCCCCAAGCTAACTATGGCTACACCTTC. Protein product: CSVLLDPQANYGYTF.

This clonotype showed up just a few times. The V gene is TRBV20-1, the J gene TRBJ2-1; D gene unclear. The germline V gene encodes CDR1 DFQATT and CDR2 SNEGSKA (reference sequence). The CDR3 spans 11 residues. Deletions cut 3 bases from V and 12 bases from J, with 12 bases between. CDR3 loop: CSASPLAGQFF. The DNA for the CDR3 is TGCAGTGCTAGTCCCCTCGCCGGGCAGTTCTTC.

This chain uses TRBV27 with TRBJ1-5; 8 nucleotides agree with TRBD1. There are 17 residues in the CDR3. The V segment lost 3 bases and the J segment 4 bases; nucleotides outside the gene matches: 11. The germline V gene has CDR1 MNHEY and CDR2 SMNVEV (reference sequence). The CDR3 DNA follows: TGTGCCAGCAGTTTTCTACCGACAGGGGAAGGGAATCAGCCCCAGCATTTT. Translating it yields CASSFLPTGEGNQPQHF.

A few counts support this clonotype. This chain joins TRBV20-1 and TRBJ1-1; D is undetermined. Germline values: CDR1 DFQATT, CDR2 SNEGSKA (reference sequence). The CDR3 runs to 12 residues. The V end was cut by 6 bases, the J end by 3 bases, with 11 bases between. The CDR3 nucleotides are TGCAGTGCAAAGTCGGGCGACACTGAAGCTTTCTTT. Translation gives CSAKSGDTEAFF.

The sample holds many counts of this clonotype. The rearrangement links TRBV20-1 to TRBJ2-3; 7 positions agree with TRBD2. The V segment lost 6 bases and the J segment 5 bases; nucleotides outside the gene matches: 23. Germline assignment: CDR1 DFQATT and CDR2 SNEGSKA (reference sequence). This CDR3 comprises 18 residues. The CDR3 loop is CSANPAPPHRGRGDTQYF. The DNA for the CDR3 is TGCAGTGCCAACCCTGCACCACCACATCGGGGGAGGGGAGATACGCAGTATTTT.

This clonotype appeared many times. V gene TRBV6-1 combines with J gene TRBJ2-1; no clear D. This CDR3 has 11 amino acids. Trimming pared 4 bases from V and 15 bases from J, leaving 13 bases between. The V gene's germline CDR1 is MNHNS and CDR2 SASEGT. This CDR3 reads CASSGRPQGFF. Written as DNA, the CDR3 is TGTGCCAGCAGTGGAAGGCCCCAAGGGTTCTTC.

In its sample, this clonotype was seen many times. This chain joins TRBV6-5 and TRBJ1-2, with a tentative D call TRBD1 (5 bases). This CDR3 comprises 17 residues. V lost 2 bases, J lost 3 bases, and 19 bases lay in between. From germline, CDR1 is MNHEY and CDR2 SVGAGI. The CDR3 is CASSYRWDPPGHYGYTF. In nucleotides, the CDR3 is TGTGCCAGCAGTTACAGATGGGACCCCCCAGGGCACTATGGCTACACCTTC.

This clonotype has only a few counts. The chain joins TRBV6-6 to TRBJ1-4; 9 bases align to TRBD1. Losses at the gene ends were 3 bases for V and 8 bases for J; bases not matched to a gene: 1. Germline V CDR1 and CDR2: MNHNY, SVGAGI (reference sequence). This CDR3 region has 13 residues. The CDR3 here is CASSYGTGEKLFF. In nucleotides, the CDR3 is TGTGCCAGCAGTTATGGGACAGGGGAAAAACTGTTTTTT.

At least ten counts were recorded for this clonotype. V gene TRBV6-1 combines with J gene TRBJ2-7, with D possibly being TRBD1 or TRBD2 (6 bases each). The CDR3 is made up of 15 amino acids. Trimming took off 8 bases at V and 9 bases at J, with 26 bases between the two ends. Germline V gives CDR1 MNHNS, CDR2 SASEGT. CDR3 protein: CASLATPGTPEGQYF. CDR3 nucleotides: TGTGCCAGCCTAGCGACCCCCGGGACACCGGAGGGGCAGTACTTC.

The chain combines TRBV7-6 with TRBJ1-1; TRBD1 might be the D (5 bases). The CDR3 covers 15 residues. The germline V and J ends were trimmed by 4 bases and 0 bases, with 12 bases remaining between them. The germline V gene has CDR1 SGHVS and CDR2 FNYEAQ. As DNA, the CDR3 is TGTGCCAGCAGCTCGCTCGGGACCGTGAACACTGAAGCTTTCTTT. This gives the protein CASSSLGTVNTEAFF.

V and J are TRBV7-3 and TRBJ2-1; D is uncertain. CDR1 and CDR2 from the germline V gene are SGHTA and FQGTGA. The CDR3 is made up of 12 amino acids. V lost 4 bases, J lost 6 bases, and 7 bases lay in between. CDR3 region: CASSSPPNEQFF. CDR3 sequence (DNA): TGTGCCAGCAGCTCCCCCCCCAATGAGCAGTTCTTC.

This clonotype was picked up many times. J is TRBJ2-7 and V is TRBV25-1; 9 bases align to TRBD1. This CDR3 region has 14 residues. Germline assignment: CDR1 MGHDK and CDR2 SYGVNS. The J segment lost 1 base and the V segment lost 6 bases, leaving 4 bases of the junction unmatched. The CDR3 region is CASRAGQGSYEQYF. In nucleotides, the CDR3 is TGTGCCAGCAGGGCCGGACAGGGGTCCTACGAGCAGTACTTC.

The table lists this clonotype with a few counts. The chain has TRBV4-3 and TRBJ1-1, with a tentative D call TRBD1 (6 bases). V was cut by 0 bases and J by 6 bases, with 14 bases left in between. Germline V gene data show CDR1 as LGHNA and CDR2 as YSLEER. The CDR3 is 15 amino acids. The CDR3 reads CASSQDRGQGSEAFF. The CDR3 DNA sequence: TGCGCCAGCAGCCAAGATCGAGGGCAGGGGTCTGAAGCTTTCTTT.

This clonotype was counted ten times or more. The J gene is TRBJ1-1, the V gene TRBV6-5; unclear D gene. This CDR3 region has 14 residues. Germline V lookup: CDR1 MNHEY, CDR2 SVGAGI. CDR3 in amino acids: CATKKSAFDTEAFF. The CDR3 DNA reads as TGTGCGACGAAAAAGTCGGCTTTTGACACTGAAGCTTTCTTT.

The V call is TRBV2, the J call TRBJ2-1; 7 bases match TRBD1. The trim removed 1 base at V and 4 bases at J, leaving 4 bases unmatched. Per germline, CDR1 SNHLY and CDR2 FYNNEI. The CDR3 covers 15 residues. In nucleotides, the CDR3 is TGTGCCAGCAGTGAAGGGACAGGAAAGTACAATGAGCAGTTCTTC. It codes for CASSEGTGKYNEQFF.